The 14 T cell receptor beta chains below all came from one sample that was sequenced in a study of cytomegalovirus exposure and HLA in healthy donors. With 60 Vbeta and 13 Jbeta primers, the PCR was carried out. The protocol was immunoSEQ multiplex PCR, while the TCRdb copy is restricted to in-frame clones and leaves out a portion. The sample contains more than 70,000 clones, over 75% of which appear only once. The sample consisted of PBMCs. The source of these receptors is a man aged 25 to 40 in good health and CMV-seropositive.

This clone was found a few times. The chain couples TRBV7-8 to TRBJ2-7; weak D call: TRBD1 (6 bases). CDR1 and CDR2 (germline): SGHVS, FQNEAQ. The CDR3 spans 15 residues. Between the trimmed V and J ends, which lost 8 bases and 0 bases, there was a span of 17 bases. CDR3 sequence (DNA): TGTGCCAGCTCCCCGACCCGGGACAACTCCTACGAGCAGTACGTC. It translates to CASSPTRDNSYEQYV.

Only a few counts were recorded for this clone. The CDR3: CASSQGQGAGELFF. DNA for the CDR3: TGTGCCAGCAGCCAGGGACAGGGGGCCGGGGAGCTGTTTTTT. This chain links TRBV6-4 with TRBJ2-2, with 11 bases identical to TRBD1. CDR1 and CDR2 (germline): MRHNA, SNTAGT. J gave up 6 bases and V 6 bases, and 3 bases lay outside the gene matches. The CDR3 is 14 amino acids.

The chain combines TRBV6-1 with TRBJ1-1; 8 bases are shared with TRBD1. The CDR3 extends over 16 amino acids. Germline-derived CDR1 and CDR2 are MNHNS and SASEGT. The ends lost 2 bases at V and 5 bases at J; junction bases unmatched: 10. CDR3 sequence reads: CASSERQGAPWTEAFF. The DNA of the CDR3 is TGTGCCAGCAGTGAACGGCAGGGGGCGCCTTGGACTGAAGCTTTCTTT.

The V gene is TRBV9, the J gene TRBJ2-1; 8 nucleotides align to TRBD2. V shed 4 bases, J shed 10 bases, and the junction held 10 bases outside the gene matches. The CDR3 length is 14 residues. Germline assignment: CDR1 SGDLS and CDR2 YYNGEE. CDR3 sequence (DNA): TGTGCCAGCAGCCTCCGGGGGGGCGCGGGGGAGCAGTTCTTC. Translating it yields CASSLRGGAGEQFF.

The chain employs TRBV7-9 and TRBJ1-2, with a tentative D call TRBD1 (5 bases). The CDR3 consists of 12 residues. Trimming cost V 5 bases and J 8 bases, with 12 bases left between them. In germline, CDR1 is SEHNR, CDR2 FQNEAQ (reference sequence). The CDR3 reads CASSPQVLGYTF. CDR3 bases: TGTGCCAGCAGCCCACAGGTGTTGGGCTACACCTTC.

CDR3 bases: TGTGCCAGCAGCCACACGGCCTCAGGCGCCTACGAGCAGTACTTC. This sequence encodes CASSHTASGAYEQYF. The V call is TRBV28, the J call TRBJ2-7; unclear D gene. The germline V gene has CDR1 MDHEN and CDR2 SYDVKM. V lost 6 bases to trimming and J lost 2 bases, with 17 bases between them. This CDR3 is 15 amino acids long.

The gene calls are TRBV19 and TRBJ1-5, with TRBD1 matching 8 bases. The V and J ends lost 4 bases and 3 bases, in that order; junction bases with no gene match: 5. Germline-derived CDR1 and CDR2 are LNHDA and SQIVND (reference sequence). This CDR3 spans 15 amino acids. CDR3 loop: CASSTGGVYNQPQHF. The CDR3 DNA reads as TGTGCCAGTAGTACAGGGGGCGTGTACAATCAGCCCCAGCATTTT.

The chain has TRBV5-1 and TRBJ2-7, with TRBD1 matching 12 bases. The CDR3 consists of 14 residues. Losses at the gene ends were 6 bases for V and 7 bases for J; bases not matched to a gene: 8. Germline CDR1 is SGHRS and CDR2 is YFSETQ. CDR3 coding DNA: TGCGCCAGCACCCCGGGACAGGGGGCGGAGGAGCAGTACTTC. Residues: CASTPGQGAEEQYF.

This clone has more than one count but fewer than ten. The chain has TRBV4-1 and TRBJ1-5, with 7 nucleotides matching TRBD1. The CDR3 consists of 16 residues. In germline, CDR1 is MGHRA, CDR2 YSYEKL. The junction had 5 bases not matched to a gene; V was cut back by 0 bases and J by 3 bases. The CDR3 is CASSQDSRGVNQPQHF. In DNA form, the CDR3 reads TGCGCCAGCAGCCAAGATAGCAGGGGGGTCAATCAGCCCCAGCATTTT.

V usage is TRBV5-5 and J usage is TRBJ1-1; D may be TRBD1 (5 bases). The germline V gene encodes CDR1 SGHKS and CDR2 YYEKEE (reference sequence). This CDR3 contains 14 residues. The V end lost 7 bases, the J end lost 1 base, and 14 bases lay between the germline ends. The CDR3 here is CASSRGGRNTEAFF. CDR3 DNA sequence: TGTGCCAGCTCACGGGGCGGGAGGAACACTGAAGCTTTCTTT.

As concerns this clone: Without the conserved terminal phenylalanine or tryptophan, this CDR3 likely stems from a read error. The chain is built from TRBV5-6 and TRBJ1-1; D not resolved. The CDR3 loop spans 16 amino acids. V lost 2 bases and J 1 base, leaving 15 bases between the germline ends. The germline V gene has CDR1 SGHDT and CDR2 YYEEEE. The DNA for the CDR3 is TGTGCCAGCAGCTTTCCCCCCGGCCGCGGGAACACTGAAGCTTTCCTT. This codes for CASSFPPGRGNTEAFL.

This chain uses TRBV2 with TRBJ2-2, with 9 positions matching TRBD1. The CDR3 sequence is 14 residues long. Germline V CDR1 and CDR2: SNHLY, FYNNEI. V gave up 6 bases and J gave up 9 bases; unmatched junction bases: 8. CDR3 DNA sequence: TGTGCCAGCAGCGGGGACAGGGCGACCAGGGAGCTGTTTTTT. It specifies CASSGDRATRELFF. Looking up the rest from reference TRBV2 and TRBJ2-2 gives the full variable domain: EPEVTQTPSHQVTQMGQEVILRCVPISNHLYFYWYRQILGQKVEFLVSFYNNEISEKSEIFDDQFSVERPDGSNFTLKIRSTKLEDSAMYFCASSGDRATRELFFGEGSRLTVL.

This clone has a handful of counts. V usage is TRBV5-1 and J usage is TRBJ2-1, with 10 bases that match TRBD2. CDR1 is SGHRS and CDR2 is YFSETQ in the germline V gene. V lost 2 bases to trimming and J lost 8 bases; unmatched junction nucleotides: 4. This CDR3 spans 14 amino acids. The CDR3 region is CASSLAGGFYEQFF. The CDR3 DNA follows: TGCGCCAGCAGCTTAGCGGGAGGGTTCTATGAGCAGTTCTTC.

V gene TRBV6-5 combines with J gene TRBJ2-3, with TRBD1 as a possible D gene (6 bases). The germline gives CDR1 MNHEY, CDR2 SVGAGI. This CDR3 is 13 amino acids long. Deletions cut 4 bases from V and 7 bases from J, with 12 bases between. This CDR3 reads CASSLPRGNTQYF. The CDR3 DNA follows: TGTGCCAGCAGTTTACCCAGGGGAAATACGCAGTATTTT.